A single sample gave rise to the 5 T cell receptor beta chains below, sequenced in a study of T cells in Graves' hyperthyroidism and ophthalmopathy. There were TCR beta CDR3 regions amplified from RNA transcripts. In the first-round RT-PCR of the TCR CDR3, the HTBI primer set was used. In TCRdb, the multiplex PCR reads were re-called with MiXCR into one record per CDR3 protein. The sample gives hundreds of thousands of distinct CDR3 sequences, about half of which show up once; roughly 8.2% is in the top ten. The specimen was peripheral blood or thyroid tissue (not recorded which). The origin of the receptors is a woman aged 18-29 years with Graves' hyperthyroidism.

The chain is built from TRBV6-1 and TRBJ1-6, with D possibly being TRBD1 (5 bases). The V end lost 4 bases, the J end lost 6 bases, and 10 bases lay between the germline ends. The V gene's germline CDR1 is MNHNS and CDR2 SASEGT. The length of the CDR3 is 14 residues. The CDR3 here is CASSGGVRNSPLHF. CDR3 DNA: TGTGCCAGCAGTGGGGGGGTCCGTAATTCACCCCTCCACTTT.

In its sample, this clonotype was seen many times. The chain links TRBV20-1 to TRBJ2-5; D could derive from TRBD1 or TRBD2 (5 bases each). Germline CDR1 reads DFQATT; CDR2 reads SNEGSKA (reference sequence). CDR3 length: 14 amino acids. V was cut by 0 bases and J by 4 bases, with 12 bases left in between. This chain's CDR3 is CSAREGRPPETQYF. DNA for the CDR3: TGCAGTGCTAGAGAGGGACGTCCCCCAGAGACCCAGTACTTC.

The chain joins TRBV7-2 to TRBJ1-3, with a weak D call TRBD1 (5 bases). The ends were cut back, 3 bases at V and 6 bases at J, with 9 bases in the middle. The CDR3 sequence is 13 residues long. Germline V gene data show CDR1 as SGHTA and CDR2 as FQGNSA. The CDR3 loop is CASSLTAENTIYF. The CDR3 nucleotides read TGTGCCAGCAGCTTGACAGCTGAAAACACCATATATTTT.

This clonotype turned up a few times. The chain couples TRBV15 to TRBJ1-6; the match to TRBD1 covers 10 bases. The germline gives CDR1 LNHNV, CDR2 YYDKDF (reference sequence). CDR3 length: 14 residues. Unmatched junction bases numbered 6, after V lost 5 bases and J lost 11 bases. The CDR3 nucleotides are TGTGCCACCAGCCGGGACAGGGGTGCTCCACCCCTCCACTTT. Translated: CATSRDRGAPPLHF.

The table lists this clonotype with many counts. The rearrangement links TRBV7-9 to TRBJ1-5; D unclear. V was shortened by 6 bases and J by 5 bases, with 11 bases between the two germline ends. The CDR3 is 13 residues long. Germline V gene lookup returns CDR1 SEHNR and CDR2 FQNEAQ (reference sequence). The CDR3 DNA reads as TGTGCCAGCAGTTTATCCCAGGATCAGCCCCAGCATTTT. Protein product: CASSLSQDQPQHF.